This TCR beta chain was recovered during a study of tumor-infiltrating lymphocytes in primary liver carcinoma. Study information: Donors had hepatocellular carcinoma or combined HCC and intrahepatic cholangiocarcinoma.

Notes on this clonotype: What it binds is unknown.

From unsorted bulk tissue weighing roughly 17-31 mg, DNA and RNA were co-extracted. Primary liver carcinoma, confirmed by histopathology, was surgically resected. Study-level results: Whereas tumor region pairs overlapped more, tumor-adjacent and tumor-blood pairs overlapped less.

Trimming shortened V by 2 bases and J by 8 bases, and 22 bases separated the two germline ends. The CDR3 consists of 17 residues. CDR1 is MNHEY and CDR2 is SVGAGI in the germline V gene. The researchers produced TCR beta cDNA from 500 ng total RNA with a constant-region primer. Libraries covering TCR beta were generated through three nested multiplex PCR rounds (using a slightly modified ARM-PCR). Two initial PCR rounds of 10 to 11 cycles each paired TRBV1-TRBV30 forward primers with a C-beta reverse primer. Using its own MiXCR run on the multiplex PCR reads, TCRdb lists one record per CDR3 protein. The sample carries around 56,000 distinct CDR3 sequences, about three quarters recorded once.

The sequence derives from a man aged 35-49 years with primary liver carcinoma and hepatitis B virus infection. The chain employs TRBV6-5 and TRBJ2-1, with D possibly TRBD2 on 6 matching bases. Sequencing was performed on liver tumor tissue from sampling region 2. Noted subset: tumor region T2, inferior pole. Here the CDR3 reads CASSYGPASALGYEQFF. DNA for the CDR3: TGTGCCAGCAGTTACGGACCAGCTAGCGCATTGGGGTATGAGCAGTTCTTC.